The clone carrying this T cell receptor beta chain occurred once. Its antigen remains unknown. This specimen belongs to a study of T cell responses to AZD1222 COVID-19 vaccine. Findings and caveats of the study: Reportedly, close to half of spike-specific TCRs are directed against unmutated variant regions. After the peak T cell response, and only then, were repertoires sampled.

Trimming removed 0 bases at V and 1 base at J, with 3 bases between. This CDR3 comprises 13 residues. Generated by immunoSEQ multiplex PCR, the TCRdb table keeps only in-frame clones and is missing some. Of about 150,000 clones in the sample, approximately 90% were seen once. The receptor comes from an adult in good health. The specimen comprised peripheral blood, sampled on day 0 of AZD1222 vaccination. V is TRBV12-3 or TRBV12-4 and J is TRBJ1-1; D is ambiguous. The CDR3 spells CASSLAGNTEAFF. The CDR3 nucleotides are TGTGCCAGCAGTTTAGCAGGGAACACTGAAGCTTTCTTT.